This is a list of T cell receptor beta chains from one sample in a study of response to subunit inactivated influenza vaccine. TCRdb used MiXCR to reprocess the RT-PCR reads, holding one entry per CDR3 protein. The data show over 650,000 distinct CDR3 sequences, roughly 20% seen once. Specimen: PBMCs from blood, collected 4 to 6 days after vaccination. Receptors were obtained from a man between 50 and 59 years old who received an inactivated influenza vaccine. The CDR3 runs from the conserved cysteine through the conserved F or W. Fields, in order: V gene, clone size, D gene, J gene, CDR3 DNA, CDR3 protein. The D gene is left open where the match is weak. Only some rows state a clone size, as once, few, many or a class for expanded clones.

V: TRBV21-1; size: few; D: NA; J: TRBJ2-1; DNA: TGTGCCAGCAGCTTACGTCCCCCACCACTAGAGTCTTACAATGAGCAGTTCTTC; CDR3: CASSLRPPPLESYNEQFF
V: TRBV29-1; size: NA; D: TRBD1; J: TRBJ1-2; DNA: TGCAGCGTTGGACAGGGGACTGGCTACACCTTC; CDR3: CSVGQGTGYTF
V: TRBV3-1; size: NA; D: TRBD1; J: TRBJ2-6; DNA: TGTGCCAGCAGCGACAGGGGATCTGGGGCCAACGTCCTGACTTTC; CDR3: CASSDRGSGANVLTF
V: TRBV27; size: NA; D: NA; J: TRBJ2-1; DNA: TGTGCCAGCAGGGATTCCGGGCGCCAGTTCTTC; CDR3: CASRDSGRQFF
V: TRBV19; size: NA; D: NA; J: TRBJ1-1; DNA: TGTGCCAGTAGTATTCCGGGGGGCTACACTGAAGCTTTCTTT; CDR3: CASSIPGGYTEAFF
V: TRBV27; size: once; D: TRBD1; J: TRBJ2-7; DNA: TGTGCCAGCAGTCAGACAGGGACACTCTCCTACGAGCAGTACTTC; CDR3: CASSQTGTLSYEQYF
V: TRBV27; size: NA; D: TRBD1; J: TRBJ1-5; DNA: TGTGCCAGCAGTTATGGGGACAGGGTCTGGGATAATCAGCCCCAGCATTTT; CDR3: CASSYGDRVWDNQPQHF
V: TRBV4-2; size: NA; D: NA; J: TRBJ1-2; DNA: TGTGCCAGCAGCTTCAGGGGTGCTAACTATGGCTACACCTTC; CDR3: CASSFRGANYGYTF
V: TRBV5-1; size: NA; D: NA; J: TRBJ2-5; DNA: TGCGCCAGCAAATTGCGGGGACAAGAGACCCAGTACTTC; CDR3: CASKLRGQETQYF
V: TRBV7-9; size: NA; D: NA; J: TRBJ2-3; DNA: TGTGCCAGCAGGCCAGACATGCGGGATACGCAGTATTTT; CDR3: CASRPDMRDTQYF
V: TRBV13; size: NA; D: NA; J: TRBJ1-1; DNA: TGTGCCAGCAGCTTAGGGGGAGGGGTTAGAACTGAAGCTTTCTTT; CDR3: CASSLGGGVRTEAFF
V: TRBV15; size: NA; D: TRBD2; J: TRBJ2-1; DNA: TGTGCCACCGGATTGAGCGGGGGCTACAATGAGCAGTTCTTC; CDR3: CATGLSGGYNEQFF
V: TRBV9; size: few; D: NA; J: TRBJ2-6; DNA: TGTGCCAGCAGCGTAGGGGTTGTGGGGGCCAACGTCCTGACTTTC; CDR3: CASSVGVVGANVLTF
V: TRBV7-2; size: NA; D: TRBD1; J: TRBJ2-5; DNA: TGTGCCAGCAGCTTACTGACAGGGAAGGAGACCCAGTACTTC; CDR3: CASSLLTGKETQYF
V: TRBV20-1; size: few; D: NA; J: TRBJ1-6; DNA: TGCAGTGCAGTCGGAGATAGCACCTATAATTCACCCCTCCACTTT; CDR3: CSAVGDSTYNSPLHF
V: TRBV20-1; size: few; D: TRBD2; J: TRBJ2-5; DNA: TGCAGTGCGGGGCGGGGGACCCAAGAGACCCAGTACTTC; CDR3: CSAGRGTQETQYF
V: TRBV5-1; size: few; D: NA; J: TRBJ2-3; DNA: TGCGCCAGCGACAGAGGAGGCGACACAGATACGCAGTATTTT; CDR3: CASDRGGDTDTQYF
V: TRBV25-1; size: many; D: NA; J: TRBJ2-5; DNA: TGTGCCAGCAGTGAATATAAGTCACAAGAGACCCAGTACTTC; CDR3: CASSEYKSQETQYF
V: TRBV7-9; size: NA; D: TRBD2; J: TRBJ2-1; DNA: TGTGCCAGCAGTTGGACTAGCGGGGTCAATGAGCAGTTCTTC; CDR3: CASSWTSGVNEQFF
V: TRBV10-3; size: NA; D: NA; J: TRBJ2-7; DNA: TGTGCCATCAGTGAAGGGGAAGGAGACGAGCAGTACTTC; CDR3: CAISEGEGDEQYF
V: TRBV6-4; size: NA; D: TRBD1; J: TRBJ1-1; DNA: TGTGCCAGCAGTGATGAGACAGGGGGGAACACTGAAGCTTTCTTT; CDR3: CASSDETGGNTEAFF
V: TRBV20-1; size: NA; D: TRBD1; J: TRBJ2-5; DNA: TGCAGTGCAGTGGACAGGGTCCCTAAGACCCAGTACTTC; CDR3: CSAVDRVPKTQYF
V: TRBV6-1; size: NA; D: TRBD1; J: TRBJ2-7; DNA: TGTGCCAGCAGACCCGGGACAGGGGGCGAGCAGTACTTC; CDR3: CASRPGTGGEQYF
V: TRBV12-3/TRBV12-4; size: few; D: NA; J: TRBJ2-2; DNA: TGTGCCAGCACCCTGGGGGGACACCCATCCGGGGAGCTGTTTTTT; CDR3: CASTLGGHPSGELFF
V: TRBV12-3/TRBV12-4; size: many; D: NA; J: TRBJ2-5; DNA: TGTGCCAGCAGTTTAGGGGCCCAAGAGACCCAGTACTTC; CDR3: CASSLGAQETQYF
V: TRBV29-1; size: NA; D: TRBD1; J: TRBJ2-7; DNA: TGCAGCGTTGCGGCAGGGGGCCTCGACGAGCAGTACTTC; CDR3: CSVAAGGLDEQYF
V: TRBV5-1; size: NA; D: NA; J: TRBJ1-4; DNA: TGCGCCAGCAGCTTCGGGACAACAACTAATGAAAAACTGTTTTTT; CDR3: CASSFGTTTNEKLFF
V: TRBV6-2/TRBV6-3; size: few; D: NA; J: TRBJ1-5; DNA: TGTGCCAGCAGCTCTTCCTGGGGCAATCAGCCCCAGCATTTT; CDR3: CASSSSWGNQPQHF
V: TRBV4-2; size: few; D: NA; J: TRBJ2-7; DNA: TGTGCCAGCAGCCGGGAAAGGACTGGATCCTACGAGCAGTACTTC; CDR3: CASSRERTGSYEQYF
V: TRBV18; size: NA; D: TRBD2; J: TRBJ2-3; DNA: TGTGCCAGCTCACCAGGACTAGCGGCAGATACGCAGTATTTT; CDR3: CASSPGLAADTQYF
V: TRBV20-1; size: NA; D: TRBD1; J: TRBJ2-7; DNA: TGCAGTGGCACGGACAGGACCGACTACGAGCAGTACTTC; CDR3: CSGTDRTDYEQYF
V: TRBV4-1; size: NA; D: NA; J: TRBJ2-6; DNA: TGCGCCAGCAGCCAAGCCGGGACAGGGGCCAACGTCCTGACTTTC; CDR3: CASSQAGTGANVLTF
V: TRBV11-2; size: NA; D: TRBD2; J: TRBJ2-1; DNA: TGTGCCAGCAGCTTAATCTCAGCGGGAGCCCATGAGCAGTTCTTC; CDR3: CASSLISAGAHEQFF
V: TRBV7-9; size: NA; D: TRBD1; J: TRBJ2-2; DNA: TGTGCCAGCAGAAACCCGGGACAGGGAGGCGGGGAGCTGTTTTTT; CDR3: CASRNPGQGGGELFF
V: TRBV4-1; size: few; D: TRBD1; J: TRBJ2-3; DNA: TGCGCCAGCAGCCCGGGACAGGGGCTTCGGCGGACCCAGTATTTT; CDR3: CASSPGQGLRRTQYF
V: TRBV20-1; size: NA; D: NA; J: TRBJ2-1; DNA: TGCAGTGCCGAGGGACTCTCCAATGAGCAGTTCTTC; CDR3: CSAEGLSNEQFF
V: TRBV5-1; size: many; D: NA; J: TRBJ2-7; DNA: TGCGCCAGCAGCTCCCTTCCGACAGGATCCTACGAGCAGTACTTC; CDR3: CASSSLPTGSYEQYF
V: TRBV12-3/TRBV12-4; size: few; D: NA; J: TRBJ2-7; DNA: TGTGCCAGCAGTCGACCACGCGTCTCCTACGAGCAGTACTTC; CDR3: CASSRPRVSYEQYF
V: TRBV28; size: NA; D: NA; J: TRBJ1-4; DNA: TGTGCCAGCAGTTTTGGAGGGGGAGGTAATGAAAAACTGTTTTTT; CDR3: CASSFGGGGNEKLFF
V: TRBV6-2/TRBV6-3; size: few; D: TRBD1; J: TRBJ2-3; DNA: TGTGCCAGCAGATTCGACATGGACAGGCCGAGCACAGATACGCAGTATTTT; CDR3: CASRFDMDRPSTDTQYF
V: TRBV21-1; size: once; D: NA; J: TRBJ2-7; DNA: TGTGCCAGCACCACTGCCCGGCGGAATCGGGACGAGCAGTACTTC; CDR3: CASTTARRNRDEQYF
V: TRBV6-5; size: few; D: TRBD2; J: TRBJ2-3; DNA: TGTGCCAGCAGTTCCGACCGACTAGCGGGGGCTAGCACAGATACGCAGTATTTT; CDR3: CASSSDRLAGASTDTQYF
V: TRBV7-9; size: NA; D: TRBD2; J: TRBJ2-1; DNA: TGTGCCAGCAGCTTATACGCCGGGACTAGCAATGAGCAGTTCTTC; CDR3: CASSLYAGTSNEQFF
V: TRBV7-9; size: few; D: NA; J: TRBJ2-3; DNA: TGTGCTAAGGAGAGCACAGATACGCAGTATTTT; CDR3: CAKESTDTQYF
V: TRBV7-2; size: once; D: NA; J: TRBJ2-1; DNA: TGTGCCAGCAGCTTAGCTTGGCAGTCCTACAATGAGCAGTTCTTC; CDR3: CASSLAWQSYNEQFF
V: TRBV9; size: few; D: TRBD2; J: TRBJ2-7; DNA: TGTGCCAGCAGCACAGGACTAGCGGAGTTCTACGAGCAGTACTTC; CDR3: CASSTGLAEFYEQYF
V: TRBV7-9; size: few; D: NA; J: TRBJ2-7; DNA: TGTGCCAGCAGCTTCGGTTTCGGGGGAAGGGACTACGAGCAGTACTTC; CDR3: CASSFGFGGRDYEQYF
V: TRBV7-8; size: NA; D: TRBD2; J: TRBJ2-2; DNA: TGTGCCAGCAGCTTTTCCCCAGCGGGGACCGGGGAGCTGTTTTTT; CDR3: CASSFSPAGTGELFF
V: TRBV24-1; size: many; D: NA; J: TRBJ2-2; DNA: TGTGCCACCAGTGGAAGAGTCCTGACCGGGGAGCTGTTTTTT; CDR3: CATSGRVLTGELFF